This T cell receptor (beta chain) originates from a study of T cell changes during pregnancy in multiple sclerosis. The method was immunoSEQ multiplex PCR; TCRdb's version includes in-frame clones alone and lacks a portion of them. The sample yields over 35,000 clones, around 90% seen once. CDR1 is SNHLY and CDR2 is FYNNEI in the germline V gene. The V end was cut by 8 bases, the J end by 2 bases, with 12 bases between. This CDR3 has 13 residues. The starting material was CD4+ T cells from peripheral blood mononuclear cells, obtained in the third trimester of pregnancy. The gene calls are TRBV2 and TRBJ1-2; D remains ambiguous. The clonotype was recovered from a female donor with multiple sclerosis, enrolled in a pregnancy study. The CDR3 coding sequence is TGTGCCAGCTTCGGCGCGGGCAACTATGGCTACACCTTC. Its translation is CASFGAGNYGYTF.